This T cell receptor beta chain appears in the sequencing data of a study of blood T cell repertoires in COVID-19. Looking at the study overall: Some COVID-19 samples were acute and others convalescent; all came from the United States, Italy and Spain.

In the source study's methods: Amplified reference gene primers provided the basis for estimating nucleated cell counts. Assay used: immunoSEQ multiplex PCR; TCRdb lists only in-frame clones, some missing. V and J calls and clone size are given by that table; D and trimming were obtained from the DNA. The table lists over 200,000 clones, 80% of them singletons. The CDR3 is 16 residues long. V was trimmed by 2 bases and J by 3 bases, leaving 16 bases between them. The germline V gene has CDR1 SGHDN and CDR2 FVKESK. The sequenced material came from peripheral blood. The clonotype originates from a human donor in a cohort sampled during active COVID-19. The rearrangement links TRBV14 to TRBJ1-1; D is perhaps TRBD1 (5 bases). Here the CDR3 reads CASSQLVGDLYTEAFF. The CDR3 DNA is TGTGCCAGCAGCCAATTGGTAGGGGATCTGTACACTGAAGCTTTCTTT.